This T cell receptor (beta chain) came from a study of graft-versus-host responses after intestinal transplantation. Study information: Grafts were multivisceral, liver-intestinal, or isolated intestinal. Recipients were all induced with anti-thymocyte globulin, then given tacrolimus and steroids for 3 to 4 years.

TCRdb's copy holds only in-frame clones and misses some; the assay was immunoSEQ multiplex PCR. This table has approximately 90,000 clones, approximately 80% appearing once. On this clone itself: Its specificity is unknown.

Germline V CDR1 and CDR2: MDHEN, SYDVKM. The V and J ends lost 0 bases and 0 bases, in that order; junction bases with no gene match: 3. This CDR3 has 16 residues. The study's findings and limits: Early post-transplant falls in HvG clones accompanied the peak levels of circulating GvH clones. Investigators detected GvH clones in recipient marrow, with some emerging earlier in ileum or blood.

The sample in question was unstimulated CD4+ T cells sorted from spleen or lymph node cells, obtained before intestinal transplant. The chain combines TRBV28 with TRBJ2-7, with 9 bases fitting TRBD2. The clonotype comes from a human donor who received an intestinal transplant. CDR3 in DNA: TGTGCCAGCAGTTTATGGGCGGGAGGGCTCTCCTACGAGCAGTACTTC. Translating it yields CASSLWAGGLSYEQYF.